Following are 27 T cell receptor beta chains from one sample sequenced in a study of cytomegalovirus exposure and HLA in healthy donors. Primers: 60 Vbeta forward and 13 Jbeta reverse. Profiled with immunoSEQ multiplex PCR; TCRdb holds only in-frame clones, not every one. Found here are around 170,000 clones, around 76% of them singletons; the top ten hold 1.5% to 1.8%. Sequenced: PBMCs. These TCRs come from a man aged 40-49 years in good health and CMV-seronegative.

The V and J genes are TRBV2 and TRBJ1-3, with TRBD1 as a possible D gene (5 bases). Germline-derived CDR1 and CDR2 are SNHLY and FYNNEI. The CDR3 has 17 residues. Trimming took 9 bases from V and 0 from J, leaving 21 bases between them. As DNA, the CDR3 is TGTGCCAGTCTCCTTTTACCCCAGGGTATCTCTGGAAACACCATATATTTT. As protein: CASLLLPQGISGNTIYF. Together with reference TRBV2 and TRBJ1-3, the CDR3 gives the full variable domain: EPEVTQTPSHQVTQMGQEVILRCVPISNHLYFYWYRQILGQKVEFLVSFYNNEISEKSEIFDDQFSVERPDGSNFTLKIRSTKLEDSAMYFCASLLLPQGISGNTIYFGEGSWLTVV.

This clone was picked up a small number of times. The chain recombines TRBV28 with TRBJ2-7; tentatively, D is TRBD2 (6 bases). The CDR3 length is 13 residues. Germline values: CDR1 MDHEN, CDR2 SYDVKM. V lost 6 bases and J lost 3, with 12 bases in between. As DNA, the CDR3 is TGTGCCAGCAGCCCGGGACTCGACTACGAGCAGTACTTC. Translating gives CASSPGLDYEQYF.

The rearrangement joins TRBV5-6 to TRBJ1-1; TRBD1 agrees at 9 bases. Germline lookup yields CDR1 SGHDT and CDR2 YYEEEE. V lost 5 bases and J lost 5; bases outside the gene matches: 4. The CDR3 runs 13 residues. CDR3 DNA sequence: TGTGCCAGCAGTTCGACAGGGGGGACTGAAGCTTTCTTT. This translates into CASSSTGGTEAFF.

The chain carries TRBV27 and TRBJ2-2, with TRBD2 matching over 9 bases. The trim removed 7 bases at V and 4 bases at J, leaving 7 bases unmatched. Per germline, CDR1 MNHEY and CDR2 SMNVEV (reference sequence). This CDR3 comprises 15 residues. CDR3 bases: TGTGCCAGCAAAAATAGCGGGAGATCCACCGGGGAGCTGTTTTTT. Translation: CASKNSGRSTGELFF.

In this sample, this clone turned up a few times. The chain couples TRBV19 to TRBJ2-7, with a tentative D call TRBD2 (6 bases). Per germline, CDR1 LNHDA and CDR2 SQIVND (reference sequence). Trimming removed 5 bases at V and 5 bases at J, with 13 bases between. CDR3 length equals 13 residues. CDR3: CASSGIGGNEQYF. In DNA, the CDR3 is TGTGCCAGTAGTGGGATCGGCGGGAACGAGCAGTACTTC.

The chain combines TRBV7-6 with TRBJ2-1; 8 bases fit TRBD2. V lost 2 bases to trimming and J lost 2 bases; unmatched junction nucleotides: 2. Germline V lookup: CDR1 SGHVS, CDR2 FNYEAQ. CDR3 length: 15 residues. CDR3 sequence reads: CASSLTGGPYNEQFF. The CDR3 nucleotides are TGTGCCAGCAGCTTAACGGGAGGGCCCTACAATGAGCAGTTCTTC.

V is TRBV9 and J is TRBJ2-2; TRBD2 is a possible D gene (5 bases). Germline CDR1 reads SGDLS; CDR2 reads YYNGEE. V was cut by 2 bases and J by 4 bases, with 6 bases left in between. CDR3 size: 13 residues. Here the CDR3 reads CASSVGVTGELFF. For the CDR3, the DNA is TGTGCCAGCAGCGTCGGGGTCACCGGGGAGCTGTTTTTT.

The chain employs TRBV6-5 and TRBJ1-4; D not certain. Germline assignment: CDR1 MNHEY and CDR2 SVGAGI. The CDR3 length is 15 residues. With 2 bases removed from V and 0 bases from J, the gap between germline ends came to 7 bases. CDR3 sequence: CASSYRGTTNEKLFF. For the CDR3, the DNA is TGTGCCAGCAGTTACCGAGGGACAACTAATGAAAAACTGTTTTTT.

The chain couples TRBV19 to TRBJ2-2; TRBD2 matches 7 bases. Trimming at V came to 4 bases and at J to 4 bases, leaving 3 bases not matched to a gene. Germline CDR1 reads LNHDA; CDR2 reads SQIVND (reference sequence). The CDR3 consists of 14 residues. CDR3 DNA sequence: TGTGCCAGTAGTAGCCCGGGGGGCACCGGGGAGCTGTTTTTT. This translates into CASSSPGGTGELFF.

This chain joins TRBV5-1 and TRBJ1-1; 7 bases match TRBD1. This CDR3 comprises 16 residues. Germline V gene lookup returns CDR1 SGHRS and CDR2 YFSETQ. V gave up 4 bases and J gave up 2 bases; unmatched junction bases: 11. The CDR3 loop is CASSPTLTGANTEAFF. The CDR3 DNA follows: TGCGCCAGCAGCCCGACACTAACAGGGGCCAACACTGAAGCTTTCTTT.

The chain recombines TRBV11-2 with TRBJ1-6; D uncertain. The V end was cut by 2 bases, the J end by 2 bases, with 7 bases between. The length of the CDR3 is 15 residues. CDR1 SGHAT and CDR2 FQNNGV come from the germline V gene. As DNA, the CDR3 is TGTGCCAGCAGCTTACTCGGGGCCTATAATTCACCCCTCCACTTT. This gives the protein CASSLLGAYNSPLHF.

The V call is TRBV29-1, the J call TRBJ1-2; D possibly corresponds to TRBD1 (6 bases). The V gene's germline CDR1 is SQVTM and CDR2 ANQGSEA. The CDR3 extends over 13 amino acids. With 3 bases removed from V and 3 bases from J, the gap between germline ends came to 11 bases. In nucleotides, the CDR3 is TGCAGCGTTGAGGGGACACATTACTATGGCTACACCTTC. Encoded protein: CSVEGTHYYGYTF.

This clone came up once. The rearrangement uses TRBV5-4 and TRBJ2-3; tentative D call: TRBD1 (5 bases). Deletions cut 0 bases from V and 3 bases from J, with 5 bases between. This CDR3 comprises 13 residues. CDR1 is SGHNT, CDR2 YYREEE, per germline (reference sequence). The CDR3 nucleotides read TGTGCCAGCAGCTTGGACAGGACAGATACGCAGTATTTT. Amino acid sequence: CASSLDRTDTQYF.

This chain links TRBV6-6 with TRBJ1-5; a possible D gene is TRBD1 (6 bases). Germline CDR1 is MNHNY and CDR2 is SVGAGI (reference sequence). The CDR3 loop spans 15 amino acids. The V and J ends lost 5 bases and 2 bases respectively, with 13 bases between them. In nucleotides, the CDR3 is TGTGCCAGCAGTACCACAGGGAATGGCAATCAGCCCCAGCATTTT. This translates into CASSTTGNGNQPQHF.

The CDR3 sequence: CASSLGGTTEAFF. The CDR3 nucleotides read TGTGCCAGCAGTCTAGGGGGTACCACTGAAGCTTTCTTT. The J gene is TRBJ1-1, the V gene TRBV28; D might be TRBD1 (6 bases). Germline CDR1 MDHEN, CDR2 SYDVKM. The V and J ends lost 5 bases and 4 bases respectively, with 11 bases between them. The CDR3 extends over 13 amino acids.

The chain combines TRBV12-1 with TRBJ2-3; no DNA check was done on the table's D call, TRBD2. TRBV12-1 is termed a pseudogene. The CDR3 is made up of 15 amino acids. The CDR3 is CASSLDFYGTDTQYF. The DNA of the CDR3 is TGTGCCAGCAGCTTAGACTTCTACGGCACAGATACGCAGTATTTT.

The chain employs TRBV7-3 and TRBJ2-3; 9 bases line up with TRBD1. Germline CDR1 reads SGHTA; CDR2 reads FQGTGA. The CDR3 is 12 amino acids. V lost 4 bases to trimming and J lost 11 bases; unmatched junction nucleotides: 4. The CDR3 here is CASSSGQGRQYF. The CDR3, as DNA: TGTGCCAGCAGCTCCGGACAGGGGCGGCAGTATTTT.

The CDR3 bases are TGTGCCTGGAGCCGGCTAGCTGACACCGGGGAGCTGTTTTTT. Its protein product is CAWSRLADTGELFF. V and J are TRBV30 and TRBJ2-2; D is perhaps TRBD2 (5 bases). This CDR3 has 14 residues. CDR1 and CDR2 (germline): GTSNPN, SVGIG (reference sequence). V was shortened by 3 bases and J by 3 bases, with 11 bases between the two germline ends. Filled out from reference TRBV30 and TRBJ2-2, the complete variable domain reads SQTIHQWPATLVQPVGSPLSLECTVEGTSNPNLYWYRQAAGRGLQLLFYSVGIGQISSEVPQNLSASRPQDRQFILSSKKLLLSDSGFYLCAWSRLADTGELFFGEGSRLTVL.

V is TRBV6-4 and J is TRBJ1-2; no clear D gene. Deletions cut 0 bases from V and 1 base from J, with 9 bases between. The CDR3 is 15 amino acids. Germline lookup yields CDR1 MRHNA and CDR2 SNTAGT. In nucleotides, the CDR3 is TGTGCCAGCAGTGACTCGACATATCATAACTATGGCTACACCTTC. Translating it yields CASSDSTYHNYGYTF.

The chain couples TRBV7-6 to TRBJ2-3, with 7 bases aligning to TRBD2. Germline CDR1 reads SGHVS; CDR2 reads FNYEAQ. The CDR3 consists of 14 residues. J gave up 3 bases and V 7 bases, and 7 bases lay outside the gene matches. CDR3 loop: CASNPGRVTDTQYF. In DNA form, the CDR3 reads TGTGCCAGCAACCCGGGGAGGGTTACAGATACGCAGTATTTT.

The chain joins TRBV10-3 to TRBJ2-7; 8 bases align to TRBD2. The CDR3 contains 19 residues. Germline V gene sequence: CDR1 ENHRY, CDR2 SYGVKD. V lost 2 bases to trimming and J lost 2 bases; unmatched junction nucleotides: 17. The CDR3 is CAISEPYMGGRRHTYEQYF. The CDR3, as DNA: TGTGCCATCAGTGAGCCCTACATGGGCGGGAGGCGCCACACCTACGAGCAGTACTTC.

DNA for the CDR3: TGTGCCAGCGGTCGTACAGGCTATGGCTACACCTTC. It encodes CASGRTGYGYTF. The chain carries TRBV9 and TRBJ1-2; D is perhaps TRBD1 (5 bases). CDR3 length: 12 residues. CDR1 is SGDLS and CDR2 is YYNGEE in the germline V gene. With 7 bases removed from V and 4 bases from J, the gap between germline ends came to 11 bases.

The V gene is TRBV10-3, the J gene TRBJ1-6, with D hard to call. The CDR3 consists of 14 residues. CDR1 ENHRY and CDR2 SYGVKD come from the germline V gene. The germline V and J ends were trimmed by 7 bases and 0 bases, with 7 bases remaining between them. The CDR3 DNA sequence: TGTGCCATCAATGCGAACTCCTATAATTCACCCCTCCACTTT. As protein: CAINANSYNSPLHF.

The chain couples TRBV30 to TRBJ1-4; 9 nucleotides match TRBD1. This CDR3 spans 15 amino acids. V was pared by 3 bases and J by 3 bases, with 5 bases of the junction left unmatched. Germline CDR1 and CDR2: GTSNPN and SVGIG (reference sequence). DNA of the CDR3: TGTGCCTGGAGCCCCAACAGGGGGCCTAATGAAAAACTGTTTTTT. Translated, it gives CAWSPNRGPNEKLFF. Variable domain in full (rest from reference TRBV30 and TRBJ1-4): SQTIHQWPATLVQPVGSPLSLECTVEGTSNPNLYWYRQAAGRGLQLLFYSVGIGQISSEVPQNLSASRPQDRQFILSSKKLLLSDSGFYLCAWSPNRGPNEKLFFGSGTQLSVL.

The chain combines TRBV19 with TRBJ1-3; TRBD1 might be the D (6 bases). V gave up 7 bases and J gave up 0 bases, with 13 bases separating them. This CDR3 comprises 15 residues. CDR1 and CDR2 from the germline V gene are LNHDA and SQIVND (reference sequence). CDR3 region: CASIERTVSGNTIYF. The CDR3 DNA is TGTGCCAGTATTGAGAGGACAGTCTCTGGAAACACCATATATTTT.

The chain carries TRBV14 and TRBJ2-5, with 9 bases aligning to TRBD2. This CDR3 is 18 amino acids long. V shed 0 bases, J shed 3 bases, and the junction held 11 bases outside the gene matches. Germline assignment: CDR1 SGHDN and CDR2 FVKESK. CDR3 residues: CASSQDLYPAGGEETQYF. For the CDR3, the DNA is TGTGCCAGCAGCCAAGATCTCTACCCGGCGGGAGGGGAAGAGACCCAGTACTTC.

The chain employs TRBV15 and TRBJ2-7; TRBD2 is a possible D gene (6 bases). V was cut by 1 base and J by 2 bases, with 12 bases left in between. The CDR3 totals 15 residues. Germline V gene sequence: CDR1 LNHNV, CDR2 YYDKDF (reference sequence). The CDR3 is CATSRGKGRPYEQYV. CDR3 coding DNA: TGTGCCACCAGCAGAGGCAAAGGGAGGCCCTACGAGCAGTACGTC.